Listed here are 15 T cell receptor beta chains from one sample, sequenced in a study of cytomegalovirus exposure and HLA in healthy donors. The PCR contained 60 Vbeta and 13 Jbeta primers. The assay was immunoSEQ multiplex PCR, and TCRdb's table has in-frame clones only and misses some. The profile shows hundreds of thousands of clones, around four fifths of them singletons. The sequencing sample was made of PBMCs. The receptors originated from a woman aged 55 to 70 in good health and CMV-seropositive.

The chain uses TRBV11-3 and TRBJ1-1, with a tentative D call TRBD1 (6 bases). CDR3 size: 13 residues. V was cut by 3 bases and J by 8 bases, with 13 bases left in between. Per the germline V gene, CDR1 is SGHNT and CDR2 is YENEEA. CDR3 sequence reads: CASSFTGTTEAFF. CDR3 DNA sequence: TGTGCCAGCAGCTTCACCGGGACAACGGAAGCTTTCTTT.

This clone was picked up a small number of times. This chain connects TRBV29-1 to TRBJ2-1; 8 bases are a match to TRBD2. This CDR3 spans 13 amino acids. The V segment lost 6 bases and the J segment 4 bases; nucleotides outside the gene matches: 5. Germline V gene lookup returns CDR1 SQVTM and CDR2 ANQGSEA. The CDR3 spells CSVIAGRYNEQFF. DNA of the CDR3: TGCAGCGTCATAGCGGGGCGGTACAATGAGCAGTTCTTC.

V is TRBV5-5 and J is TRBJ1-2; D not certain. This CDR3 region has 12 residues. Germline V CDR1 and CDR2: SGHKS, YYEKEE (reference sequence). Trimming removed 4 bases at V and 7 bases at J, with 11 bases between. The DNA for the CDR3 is TGTGCCAGCAGCCGGGAGGGTGGTGGCTACACCTTC. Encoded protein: CASSREGGGYTF. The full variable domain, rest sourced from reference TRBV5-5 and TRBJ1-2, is DAGVTQSPTHLIKTRGQQVTLRCSPISGHKSVSWYQQVLGQGPQFIFQYYEKEERGRGNFPDRFSARQFPNYSSELNVNALLLGDSALYLCASSREGGGYTFGSGTRLTVV.

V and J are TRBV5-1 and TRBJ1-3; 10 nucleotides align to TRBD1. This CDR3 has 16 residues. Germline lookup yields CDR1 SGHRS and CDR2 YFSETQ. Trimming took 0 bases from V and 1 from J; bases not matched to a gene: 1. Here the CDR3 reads CASSLEGQGSGNTIYF. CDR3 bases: TGCGCCAGCAGCTTGGAGGGACAGGGGTCTGGAAACACCATATATTTT.

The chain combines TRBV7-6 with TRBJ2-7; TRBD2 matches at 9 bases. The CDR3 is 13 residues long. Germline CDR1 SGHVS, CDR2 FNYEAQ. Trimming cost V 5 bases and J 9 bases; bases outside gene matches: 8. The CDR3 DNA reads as TGTGCCAGCAGCGAAGTGACTAGCGGCTCGCAGTACTTC. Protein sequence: CASSEVTSGSQYF.

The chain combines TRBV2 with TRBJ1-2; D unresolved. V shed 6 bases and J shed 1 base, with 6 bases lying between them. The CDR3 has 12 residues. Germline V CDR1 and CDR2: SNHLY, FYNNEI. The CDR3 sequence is CASRFINYGYTF. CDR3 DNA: TGTGCCAGCAGATTCATTAACTATGGCTACACCTTC.

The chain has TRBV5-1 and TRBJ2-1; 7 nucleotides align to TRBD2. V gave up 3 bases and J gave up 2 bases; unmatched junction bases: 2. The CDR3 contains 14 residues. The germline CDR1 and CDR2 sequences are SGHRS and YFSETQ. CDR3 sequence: CASSSGLAYNEQFF. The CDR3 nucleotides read TGCGCCAGCAGCTCTGGACTAGCCTACAATGAGCAGTTCTTC.

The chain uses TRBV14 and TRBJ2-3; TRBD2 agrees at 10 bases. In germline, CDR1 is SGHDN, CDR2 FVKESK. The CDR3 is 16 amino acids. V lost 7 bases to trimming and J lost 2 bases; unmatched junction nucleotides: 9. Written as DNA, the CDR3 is TGTGCCAGCACCCGGGGTAGCGGGGGGATCACAGATACGCAGTATTTT. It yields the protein CASTRGSGGITDTQYF.

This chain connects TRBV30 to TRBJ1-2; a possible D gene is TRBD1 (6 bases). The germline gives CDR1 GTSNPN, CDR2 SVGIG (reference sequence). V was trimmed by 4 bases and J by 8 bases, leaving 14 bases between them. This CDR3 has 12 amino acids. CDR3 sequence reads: CAWTVTGLGYTF. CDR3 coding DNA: TGTGCCTGGACCGTCACAGGGCTGGGCTACACCTTC.

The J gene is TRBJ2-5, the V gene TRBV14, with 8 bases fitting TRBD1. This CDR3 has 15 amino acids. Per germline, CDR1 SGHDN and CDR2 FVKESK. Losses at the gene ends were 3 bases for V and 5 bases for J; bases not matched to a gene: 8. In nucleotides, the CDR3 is TGTGCCAGCAGCCAGGGACAGGTTTATTGGGAGACCCAGTACTTC. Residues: CASSQGQVYWETQYF.

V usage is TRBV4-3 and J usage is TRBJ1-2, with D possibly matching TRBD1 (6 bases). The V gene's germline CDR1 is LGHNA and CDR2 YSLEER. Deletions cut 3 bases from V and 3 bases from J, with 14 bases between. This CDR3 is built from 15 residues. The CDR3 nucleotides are TGCGCCAGCAGCCAGGGACAAAGCAGTCACTATGGCTACACCTTC. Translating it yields CASSQGQSSHYGYTF.

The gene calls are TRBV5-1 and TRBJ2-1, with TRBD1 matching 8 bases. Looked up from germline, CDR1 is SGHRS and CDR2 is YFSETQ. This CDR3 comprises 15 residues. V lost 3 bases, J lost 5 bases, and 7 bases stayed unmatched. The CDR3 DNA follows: TGCGCCAGCAGCTCCTCAGGGGGCGCCGACAATGAGCAGTTCTTC. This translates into CASSSSGGADNEQFF.

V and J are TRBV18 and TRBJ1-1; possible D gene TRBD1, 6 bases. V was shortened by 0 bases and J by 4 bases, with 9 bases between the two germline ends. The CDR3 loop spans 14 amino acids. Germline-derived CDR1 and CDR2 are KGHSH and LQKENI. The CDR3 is CASSPPGASTEAFF. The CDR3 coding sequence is TGTGCCAGCTCACCACCGGGGGCGAGCACTGAAGCTTTCTTT.

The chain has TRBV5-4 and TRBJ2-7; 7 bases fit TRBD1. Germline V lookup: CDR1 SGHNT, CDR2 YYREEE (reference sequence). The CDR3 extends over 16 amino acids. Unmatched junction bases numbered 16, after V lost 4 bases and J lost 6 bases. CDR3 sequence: CASSQARGGGFSEQYF. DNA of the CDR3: TGTGCCAGCAGCCAAGCACGAGGGGGCGGCTTCAGCGAGCAGTACTTC. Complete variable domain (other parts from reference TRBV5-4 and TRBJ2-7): ETGVTQSPTHLIKTRGQQVTLRCSSQSGHNTVSWYQQALGQGPQFIFQYYREEENGRGNFPPRFSGLQFPNYSSELNVNALELDDSALYLCASSQARGGGFSEQYFGPGTRLTVT.

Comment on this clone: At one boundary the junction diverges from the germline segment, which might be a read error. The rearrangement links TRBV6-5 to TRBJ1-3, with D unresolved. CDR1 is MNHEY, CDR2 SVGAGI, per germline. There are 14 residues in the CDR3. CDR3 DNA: TGTGCCAGCAGCCGCGGTAGTGGTGGAAGCACCATATATTTT. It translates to CASSRGSGGSTIYF.